Here is one T cell receptor (beta chain) with its context. Its target is unknown. The data originate from a study of T-cell memory formation after mild COVID-19. In the study overall: Each donor largely had its own TCR clusters. Whole-study findings and limits: What remained unconfirmed was the SARS-CoV-2 specificity of second-wave clones peaking on day 37. Contracting CD4+ clones sat mainly in CM and EM; CD8+ in EMRA.

Constant-segment primers were used for 5'RACE, and the resulting TCR alpha and TCR beta cDNA libraries carried sample barcodes and UMIs. Each CDR3 protein is one row after TCRdb ran MiXCR on the 5' RACE reads. This repertoire shows roughly 200,000 distinct CDR3 sequences, about 18% found once; its top ten account for 2% to 3%. Sequenced input: PBMCs or a T cell subset sorted from them (not recorded which). This sequence was found in an adult woman who had mild COVID-19 (a few samples of this study predate the infection). Cell type and time point are not known.

CDR3 nucleotides: TGTGCCAGCAGGCACCCTGGTGGCAGGGGCGTCTATGGCTACACCTTC. Translating it yields CASRHPGGRGVYGYTF. The J gene is TRBJ1-2, the V gene TRBV28; D may be TRBD1 (6 bases). Germline V gene lookup returns CDR1 MDHEN and CDR2 SYDVKM. Between the trimmed V and J ends, which lost 6 bases and 4 bases, there was a span of 21 bases. The CDR3 has 16 amino acids.